Each of the 21 T cell receptor beta chains below was sequenced from the same sample in a study of graft-versus-host responses after intestinal transplantation (dated by TCRdb to the early 2020s). Library preparation was by the immunoSEQ multiplex PCR assay. This immuneACCESS table, as held by TCRdb, lists in-frame sequences with V and J called but not all clones. Of the missing ones, under half trace to an unresolved V gene in checked studies; the others have no known cause. The sample table records about 88,000 clones; around 90% of these occur just once. Jointly, the top ten make up about 0.38% of the sample. What the time point label conveys for this sample: cells obtained before transplantation from donor or recipient. These TCRs are of unknown antigen specificity. This specimen was unstimulated CD4+ T cells sorted from spleen or lymph node cells, taken before transplant. Receptor source: a human donor who was the organ donor for an intestinal transplant.

The rearrangement uses TRBV10-3 and TRBJ2-7; D unclear. Trimming shortened V by 11 bases and J by 4 bases, and 18 bases separated the two germline ends. There are 13 residues in the CDR3. Per the germline V gene, CDR1 is ENHRY and CDR2 is SYGVKD. The CDR3: CASSTPSIYEQYF. Here the CDR3 DNA reads TGTGCCTCCTCGACTCCAAGCATTTACGAGCAGTACTTC.

This clone was picked up one time. The chain carries TRBV7-2 and TRBJ2-5, with 11 bases lining up with TRBD1. V dropped 5 bases and J dropped 5; count of bases not matched to a gene: 4. The CDR3 sequence is 14 residues long. CDR1 and CDR2 from the germline V gene are SGHTA and FQGNSA. The CDR3 reads CASSPDRGLETQYF. The CDR3 DNA reads TGTGCCAGCAGCCCGGACAGGGGGCTGGAGACCCAGTACTTC.

The gene calls are TRBV28 and TRBJ2-7, with a possible D match to TRBD1 (6 bases). V lost 10 bases, J lost 0 bases, and 19 bases lay in between. The CDR3 is made up of 15 amino acids. CDR1 and CDR2 (germline): MDHEN, SYDVKM. The DNA for the CDR3 is TGTGCCACCCAATTGCCACGGGACAACTCCTACGAGCAGTACTTC. Residues: CATQLPRDNSYEQYF.

The chain employs TRBV7-9 and TRBJ2-1, with a weak D call TRBD2 (6 bases). Germline CDR1 is SEHNR and CDR2 is FQNEAQ (reference sequence). The CDR3 covers 14 residues. Trimming shortened V by 5 bases and J by 7 bases, and 15 bases separated the two germline ends. In nucleotides, the CDR3 is TGTGCCAGCAGCCGGGGGTGGCAGGGAAATGAGCAGTTCTTC. This sequence encodes CASSRGWQGNEQFF.

This sequence joins TRBV30 and TRBJ2-1; TRBD1 is a possible D gene (5 bases). Trimming took 1 base from V and 2 from J, leaving 15 bases between them. The CDR3 is 16 amino acids. Germline CDR1 and CDR2: GTSNPN and SVGIG (reference sequence). The CDR3 protein is CAWSADGAIPYNEQFF. For the CDR3, the DNA is TGTGCCTGGAGTGCGGATGGGGCGATCCCCTACAATGAGCAGTTCTTC.

This chain uses TRBV30 with TRBJ1-3, with D possibly TRBD1 on 6 matching bases. In germline, CDR1 is GTSNPN, CDR2 SVGIG (reference sequence). V was clipped by 4 bases and J by 0 bases, with 7 bases between them. The CDR3 spans 13 residues. The CDR3 protein is CAWNRDSGNTIYF. The CDR3 DNA reads as TGTGCCTGGAACAGGGACTCTGGAAACACCATATATTTT.

The chain recombines TRBV30 with TRBJ2-1, with D perhaps matching TRBD1 (6 bases). Per the germline V gene, CDR1 is GTSNPN and CDR2 is SVGIG (reference sequence). This CDR3 has 14 amino acids. V shed 5 bases and J shed 0 bases, with 11 bases lying between them. The CDR3 here is CAWDRDTSYNEQFF. The CDR3 nucleotides read TGTGCCTGGGACCGGGACACCTCCTACAATGAGCAGTTCTTC.

The chain has TRBV23-1 and TRBJ1-4; 7 bases align to TRBD1. TRBV23-1 is an ORF, with its function uncertain. This CDR3 is 17 amino acids long. J was trimmed by 1 base and V by 2 bases; bases with no gene match: 7. CDR3 nucleotides: TGCGCCAGCAGTCAACTCCGGGACAGCCAAACTAATGAAAAACTGTTTTTT. Protein: CASSQLRDSQTNEKLFF.

This clone is a singleton in its sample. The chain carries TRBV10-3 and TRBJ2-3; 7 positions agree with TRBD1. The CDR3 is 14 amino acids. Germline CDR1 is ENHRY and CDR2 is SYGVKD. Unmatched junction bases numbered 7, after V lost 7 bases and J lost 3 bases. The chain's CDR3 is CAITGDRETDTQYF. The CDR3 DNA sequence: TGTGCCATCACCGGCGACAGGGAAACAGATACGCAGTATTTT.

The chain carries TRBV4-1 and TRBJ1-2, with D perhaps TRBD1 (6 bases). Trimming removed 0 bases from V and 6 bases from J, with 14 bases in between. The CDR3 loop spans 15 amino acids. Germline values: CDR1 MGHRA, CDR2 YSYEKL. CDR3 in DNA: TGCGCCAGCAGCCAAGATCGGGGGGGCTGGAATGGCTACACCTTC. This translates into CASSQDRGGWNGYTF.

The chain combines TRBV7-6 with TRBJ2-7, with D perhaps matching TRBD2 (5 bases). The V gene lost 5 bases and the J gene lost 2 bases, with 13 bases spanning the gap. Germline CDR1 SGHVS, CDR2 FNYEAQ. The CDR3 is 14 amino acids. The DNA of the CDR3 is TGTGCCAGCAGCCGGGGTGGCAGACCCTACGAGCAGTACTTC. Protein sequence: CASSRGGRPYEQYF. The whole variable domain, filled in from reference TRBV7-6 and TRBJ2-7, reads GAGVSQSPRYKVTKRGQDVALRCDPISGHVSLYWYRQALGQGPEFLTYFNYEAQQDKSGLPNDRFSAERPEGSISTLTIQRTEQRDSAMYRCASSRGGRPYEQYFGPGTRLTVT.

The V and J genes are TRBV2 and TRBJ1-5, with D perhaps TRBD1 (6 bases). With 3 bases removed from V and 7 bases from J, the gap between germline ends came to 10 bases. This CDR3 contains 13 residues. Germline loops: CDR1 SNHLY, CDR2 FYNNEI. CDR3 in amino acids: CASSDPGDQPQHF. CDR3 nucleotide sequence: TGTGCCAGCAGTGATCCAGGGGACCAGCCCCAGCATTTT. Full variable domain (remainder filled in from reference TRBV2 and TRBJ1-5): EPEVTQTPSHQVTQMGQEVILRCVPISNHLYFYWYRQILGQKVEFLVSFYNNEISEKSEIFDDQFSVERPDGSNFTLKIRSTKLEDSAMYFCASSDPGDQPQHFGDGTRLSIL.

This chain's CDR3 is CASSRNRAQETQYF. CDR3 bases: TGTGCCAGCAGCAGAAACAGGGCCCAAGAGACCCAGTACTTC. The chain is built from TRBV27 and TRBJ2-5, with D tentatively TRBD1 (6 bases). Germline V lookup: CDR1 MNHEY, CDR2 SMNVEV (reference sequence). The CDR3 loop spans 14 amino acids. V lost 6 bases and J 1 base, leaving 12 bases between the germline ends.

The chain carries TRBV6-5 and TRBJ2-1, with TRBD2 identical over 9 bases. Germline CDR1 and CDR2: MNHEY and SVGAGI. V trimming: 6 bases; J trimming: 10 bases; junction bases outside the gene matches: 4. CDR3 length: 12 amino acids. CDR3 protein: CASRTGTSEQFF. The CDR3 nucleotides are TGTGCCAGCAGGACCGGGACTAGCGAGCAGTTCTTC.

The J gene is TRBJ1-1, the V gene TRBV5-4; 8 nucleotides align to TRBD1. The CDR3 loop spans 13 amino acids. CDR1 is SGHNT and CDR2 is YYREEE in the germline V gene (reference sequence). Trimming at V came to 0 bases and at J to 6 bases, leaving 1 base not matched to a gene. The CDR3 DNA reads as TGTGCCAGCAGCTTGGACAGGGGGGCTGAAGCTTTCTTT. Amino acid sequence: CASSLDRGAEAFF.

This clone appeared a single time. V is TRBV2 and J is TRBJ1-2; no clear D. CDR3 length: 13 residues. Germline V gene sequence: CDR1 SNHLY, CDR2 FYNNEI. Deletions cut 6 bases from V and 3 bases from J, with 11 bases between. CDR3: CASRRGADYGYTF. The DNA of the CDR3 is TGTGCCAGCAGACGGGGTGCGGACTATGGCTACACCTTC. The full variable domain, its missing parts supplied by reference TRBV2 and TRBJ1-2, is EPEVTQTPSHQVTQMGQEVILRCVPISNHLYFYWYRQILGQKVEFLVSFYNNEISEKSEIFDDQFSVERPDGSNFTLKIRSTKLEDSAMYFCASRRGADYGYTFGSGTRLTVV.

This chain joins TRBV30 and TRBJ1-5; D may be TRBD1 (5 bases). Trimming took 2 bases from V and 6 from J, leaving 14 bases between them. The CDR3 consists of 14 residues. In germline, CDR1 is GTSNPN, CDR2 SVGIG (reference sequence). DNA of the CDR3: TGTGCCTGGAGTCGCAGGGATTTTGGTCAGCCCCAGCATTTT. This gives the protein CAWSRRDFGQPQHF.

This clone has just one count. The gene calls are TRBV7-9 and TRBJ1-5; possibly TRBD1 for D (6 bases). Trimming shortened V by 4 bases and J by 1 base, and 11 bases separated the two germline ends. Germline V gene sequence: CDR1 SEHNR, CDR2 FQNEAQ (reference sequence). This CDR3 spans 15 amino acids. The CDR3 is CASSSDRLSNQPQHF. The CDR3 coding sequence is TGTGCCAGCAGCTCCGACAGGCTCAGCAATCAGCCCCAGCATTTT.

V and J are TRBV28 and TRBJ1-2, with 12 bases identical to TRBD1. J lost 8 bases, V lost 5 bases, and 9 bases had no gene match. This CDR3 region has 15 residues. Germline V gene data show CDR1 as MDHEN and CDR2 as SYDVKM. This CDR3 reads CASSIRDRGQEGYTF. The CDR3 DNA reads as TGTGCCAGCAGTATCCGGGACAGGGGGCAGGAGGGCTACACCTTC.

The J gene is TRBJ2-4, the V gene TRBV5-1, with D possibly TRBD2 on 5 matching bases. The ends were cut back, 0 bases at V and 0 bases at J, with 10 bases in the middle. The CDR3 length is 16 residues. Per germline, CDR1 SGHRS and CDR2 YFSETQ. CDR3 bases: TGCGCCAGCAGCTTGGACCCCCGGGAAGCCAAAAACATTCAGTACTTC. It encodes CASSLDPREAKNIQYF.

The J gene is TRBJ2-4, the V gene TRBV28; the match to TRBD1 covers 8 bases. J was trimmed by 4 bases and V by 4 bases; bases with no gene match: 6. The CDR3 runs to 15 residues. Per germline, CDR1 MDHEN and CDR2 SYDVKM. The CDR3 sequence: CASSSTGTGKNIQYF. The DNA for the CDR3 is TGTGCCAGCAGTTCTACCGGGACAGGAAAAAACATTCAGTACTTC.